The source of this T cell receptor beta chain is a study of patients and donors after allogeneic stem cell transplantation. Per the germline V gene, CDR1 is SGHTA and CDR2 is FQGTGA. Trimming took off 2 bases at V and 7 bases at J, with 15 bases between the two ends. The CDR3 extends over 14 amino acids. The sample holds a few counts of this clonotype. MiXCR was run by TCRdb on the RT-PCR reads, yielding one entry per CDR3 protein. The top ten hold roughly 6% of the sample, which has about a million distinct CDR3 sequences, roughly 18% seen once. The TCR was taken from a human donor who was either an allogeneic HSCT recipient or a stem cell or donor lymphocyte infusion donor (not recorded which). It is not recorded whose cells these are; they may come from a transplant donor. What was sequenced was blood, either unsorted or a sorted T cell fraction (not recorded which). The rearrangement joins TRBV7-3 to TRBJ2-7, with D tentatively TRBD1 or TRBD2 (6 bases each). The DNA for the CDR3 is TGTGCCAGCAGCTTAGGGGGGCGCGAAAGGGAGCAGTACTTC. Translating gives CASSLGGREREQYF.